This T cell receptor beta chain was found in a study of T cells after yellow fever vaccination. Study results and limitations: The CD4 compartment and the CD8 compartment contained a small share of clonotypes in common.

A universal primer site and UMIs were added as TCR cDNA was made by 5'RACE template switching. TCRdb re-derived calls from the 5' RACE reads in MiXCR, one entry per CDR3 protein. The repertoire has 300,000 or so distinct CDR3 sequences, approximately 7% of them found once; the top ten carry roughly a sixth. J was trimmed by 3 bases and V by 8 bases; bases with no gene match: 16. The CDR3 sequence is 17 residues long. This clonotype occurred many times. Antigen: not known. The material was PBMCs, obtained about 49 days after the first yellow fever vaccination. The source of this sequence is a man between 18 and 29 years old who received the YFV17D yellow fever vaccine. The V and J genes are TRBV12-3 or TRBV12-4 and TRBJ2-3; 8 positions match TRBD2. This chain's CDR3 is CASDSPGGGHGTDTQYF. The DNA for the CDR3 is TGTGCCAGCGATTCCCCCGGGGGGGGGCATGGGACAGATACGCAGTATTTT.